This T cell receptor beta chain was captured by sequencing in a study of blood T cell repertoires in COVID-19. Method: immunoSEQ multiplex PCR; TCRdb's copy keeps in-frame clones and lacks some. In the table there are roughly 240,000 clones, about 87% of which are singletons. This clone showed up just once. V dropped 4 bases and J dropped 2 bases, with 11 bases sitting between them. The germline gives CDR1 SEHNR, CDR2 FQNEAQ (reference sequence). This CDR3 contains 14 residues. The sequence derives from a woman aged 30 to 39 with acute COVID-19. Sequencing input: PBMCs or T cells enriched from blood (not recorded which). This chain connects TRBV7-9 to TRBJ1-2; D perhaps matches TRBD1 (5 bases). The CDR3 loop reads CASSSLGQNYGYTF. The CDR3 nucleotides are TGTGCCAGCAGCTCCCTGGGGCAAAACTATGGCTACACCTTC.